This paragraph reports one T cell receptor (beta chain). What it binds is unknown. The read halts 3 residues ahead of the CDR3 end, with the missing end drawn from the germline J gene. The source of the sample is a study of T cell clonality in common variable immunodeficiency. Study-wide findings and caveats: Reportedly, TCR beta sequences from common variable immunodeficiency showed fewer deletions and N-nucleotide insertions.

The germline V and J ends were trimmed by 6 bases and 5 bases, with 11 bases remaining between them. The CDR3 sequence is 12 residues long. Germline CDR1 MNHEY, CDR2 SVGEGT. Sequencing used immunoSEQ multiplex PCR; TCRdb keeps in-frame clones, though not all of them. The table lists about 23,000 clones, no singletons, with 8.9% in the top ten. Blood samples were heparinized, about 5 to 9 ml per donor. This TCR derives from a human donor with common variable immunodeficiency. The V and J genes are TRBV6-2 or TRBV6-3 and TRBJ2-7, with TRBD1 as a possible D gene (6 bases). The sample comprised peripheral blood mononuclear cells. The sequenced part of the CDR3 DNA is TGTGCCAGCAGCTCAGGGGTTCACGAG. As protein: CASSSGVHE. Given in full, the CDR3 is CASSSGVHEQYF.